These 11 T cell receptor beta chains originate from one sample sequenced in a study of T cell clones after liver transplantation. Generated by immunoSEQ multiplex PCR, the TCRdb table keeps only in-frame clones and is missing some. The sample has tens of thousands of clones; more than 85% are singletons. The specimen comprised CD4+ T cells from blood, sampled less than 26 months after liver transplant. Receptor source: a human patient who received a liver transplant. Some T cells may have come from the graft donor.

This chain connects TRBV13 to TRBJ2-1, with 9 bases matching TRBD2. Trimming at V came to 4 bases and at J to 9 bases, leaving 13 bases not matched to a gene. CDR3 size: 16 residues. CDR1 and CDR2 (germline): PRHDT, FYEKMQ (reference sequence). CDR3 nucleotide sequence: TGTGCCAGCAGCTCAGGGACTAGCAGGGCCCAAATTGAGCAGTTCTTC. Translating it yields CASSSGTSRAQIEQFF.

This clone showed up just once. V is TRBV9 and J is TRBJ2-6; no firm D call. Germline assignment: CDR1 SGDLS and CDR2 YYNGEE. This CDR3 has 16 residues. The germline V and J ends were trimmed by 3 bases and 0 bases, with 10 bases remaining between them. CDR3 sequence (DNA): TGTGCCAGCAGCGCGAGACGGTCCTCTGGGGCCAACGTCCTGACTTTC. This codes for CASSARRSSGANVLTF. The whole variable domain, remainder taken from reference TRBV9 and TRBJ2-6, is DSGVTQTPKHLITATGQRVTLRCSPRSGDLSVYWYQQSLDQGLQFLIQYYNGEERAKGNILERFSAQQFPDLHSELNLSSLELGDSALYFCASSARRSSGANVLTFGAGSRLTVL.

V gene TRBV5-1 combines with J gene TRBJ2-5; 9 positions agree with TRBD1. Unmatched junction bases numbered 4, after V lost 1 base and J lost 9 bases. This CDR3 contains 13 residues. In germline, CDR1 is SGHRS, CDR2 YFSETQ. CDR3 DNA: TGCGCCAGCAGCTTGAGACAGGGGGAAGCCCAGTACTTC. Translation gives CASSLRQGEAQYF.

The V and J genes are TRBV11-1 and TRBJ1-2; D not resolved. The germline V and J ends were trimmed by 2 bases and 6 bases, with 10 bases remaining between them. The CDR3 runs to 13 residues. The germline V gene has CDR1 SGHAT and CDR2 FQDESV (reference sequence). CDR3 coding DNA: TGTGCCAGCAGCTTACGAGGATTTGATGGCTACACCTTC. Its protein product is CASSLRGFDGYTF.

The rearrangement links TRBV28 to TRBJ1-5; no clear D. The length of the CDR3 is 13 residues. Trimming left V 6 bases short and J 4 bases short, with 10 bases between. Germline CDR1 and CDR2: MDHEN and SYDVKM. DNA for the CDR3: TGTGCCAGCAGAATTACCTTGAATCAGCCCCAGCATTTT. This encodes CASRITLNQPQHF. The full variable domain, completed using reference TRBV28 and TRBJ1-5, is DVKVTQSSRYLVKRTGEKVFLECVQDMDHENMFWYRQDPGLGLRLIYFSYDVKMKEKGDIPEGYSVSREKKERFSLILESASTNQTSMYLCASRITLNQPQHFGDGTRLSIL.

This chain links TRBV19 with TRBJ2-4, with D tentatively TRBD2 (5 bases). Deletions cut 3 bases from V and 5 bases from J, with 17 bases between. This CDR3 has 16 amino acids. Germline loops: CDR1 LNHDA, CDR2 SQIVND (reference sequence). CDR3 in DNA: TGTGCCAGTAGTATCCCTAGTCGGGAACCCCAAAACATTCAGTACTTC. Protein product: CASSIPSREPQNIQYF.

CDR3 residues: CASSLQEQGSGNTIYF. The CDR3 nucleotides read TGCGCCAGCAGCTTGCAGGAACAGGGGTCTGGAAACACCATATATTTT. The rearrangement uses TRBV5-1 and TRBJ1-3, with 7 bases identical to TRBD1. Germline lookup yields CDR1 SGHRS and CDR2 YFSETQ. CDR3 length: 16 amino acids. J gave up 1 base and V 1 base, and 5 bases lay outside the gene matches. Variable domain in full (rest from reference TRBV5-1 and TRBJ1-3): KAGVTQTPRYLIKTRGQQVTLSCSPISGHRSVSWYQQTPGQGLQFLFEYFSETQRNKGNFPGRFSGRQFSNSRSEMNVSTLELGDSALYLCASSLQEQGSGNTIYFGEGSWLTVV.

This rearrangement joins TRBV5-6 to TRBJ2-5; no clear D. The J call may be faulty, since TRBJ2-7 better matches the DNA end. The V gene's germline CDR1 is SGHDT and CDR2 YYEEEE. CDR3 length: 14 amino acids. The CDR3 is CASSDSGTTYEQYF. The CDR3 DNA sequence: TGTGCCAGCAGCGACTCAGGTACCACCTACGAGCAGTACTTC.

This chain joins TRBV19 and TRBJ1-2; D might be TRBD1 (5 bases). The CDR3 runs to 14 residues. Between the trimmed V and J ends, which lost 5 bases and 6 bases, there was a span of 16 bases. Germline loops: CDR1 LNHDA, CDR2 SQIVND (reference sequence). The CDR3 sequence is CASSPQGGMNGYTF. The CDR3, as DNA: TGTGCCAGTAGTCCCCAGGGTGGGATGAATGGCTACACCTTC. Looking up the rest from reference TRBV19 and TRBJ1-2 gives the full variable domain: DGGITQSPKYLFRKEGQNVTLSCEQNLNHDAMYWYRQDPGQGLRLIYYSQIVNDFQKGDIAEGYSVSREKKESFPLTVTSAQKNPTAFYLCASSPQGGMNGYTFGSGTRLTVV.

The rearrangement links TRBV5-1 to TRBJ2-1, with TRBD2 identical over 10 bases. The length of the CDR3 is 14 residues. V shed 0 bases and J 15 bases; nucleotides not matched to a gene: 9. Germline V lookup: CDR1 SGHRS, CDR2 YFSETQ. Written as DNA, the CDR3 is TGCGCCAGCAGCTTGGTATCTTCACTAGCGGGATTGTTCTTC. Translated, it gives CASSLVSSLAGLFF.

V is TRBV6-4 and J is TRBJ2-3; perhaps TRBD1 as D (6 bases). Per germline, CDR1 MRHNA and CDR2 SNTAGT. Trimming removed 9 bases at V and 0 bases at J, with 13 bases between. This CDR3 is 14 amino acids long. The CDR3 sequence: CASKQGPSTDTQYF. DNA of the CDR3: TGTGCCAGTAAACAGGGCCCTAGCACAGATACGCAGTATTTT.